This TCR beta chain stems from a study of OX40 agonist ivuxolimab in advanced cancers. This clone was found a few times. From germline, CDR1 is LNHNV and CDR2 YYDKDF (reference sequence). Trimming cost V 1 base and J 3 bases; bases outside gene matches: 3. CDR3 length: 15 residues. Data came from immunoSEQ multiplex PCR; TCRdb stores just in-frame clones and leaves some out. In the table there are under 15,000 clones, approximately 80% of which are singletons. This sequence originates from an adult with an advanced solid tumor such as melanoma, head and neck, liver or kidney cancer. This sample comprised CD4+ or CD8+ T cells sorted from blood, obtained in a trial of the OX40 agonist ivuxolimab. The V gene is TRBV15, the J gene TRBJ2-1, with 7 bases fitting TRBD1. As DNA, the CDR3 is TGTGCCACCAGCAGAGGTACAGGGGACTACAATGAGCAGTTCTTC. Amino acid sequence: CATSRGTGDYNEQFF.